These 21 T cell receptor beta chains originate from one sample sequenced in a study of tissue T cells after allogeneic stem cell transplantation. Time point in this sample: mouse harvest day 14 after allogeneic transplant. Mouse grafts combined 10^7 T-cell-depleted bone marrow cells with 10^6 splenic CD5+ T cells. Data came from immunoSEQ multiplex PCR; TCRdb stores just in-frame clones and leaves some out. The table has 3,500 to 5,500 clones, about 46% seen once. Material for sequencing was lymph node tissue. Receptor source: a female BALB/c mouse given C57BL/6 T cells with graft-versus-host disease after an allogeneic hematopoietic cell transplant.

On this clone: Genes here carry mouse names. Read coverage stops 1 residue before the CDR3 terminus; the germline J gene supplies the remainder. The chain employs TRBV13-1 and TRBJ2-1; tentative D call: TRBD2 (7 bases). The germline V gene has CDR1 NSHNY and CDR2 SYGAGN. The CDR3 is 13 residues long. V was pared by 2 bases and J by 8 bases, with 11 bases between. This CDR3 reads CASSDSGGPEQFF. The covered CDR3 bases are TGTGCCAGCAGTGACTCCGGGGGGCCTGAGCAGTTC.

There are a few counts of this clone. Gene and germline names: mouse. CDR3 DNA, as far as it was read: TGTGCCAGCGGTGTCTCCGGGACAGGGGACAACGAAAGATTATTT. Amino acid sequence: CASGVSGTGDNERLF. The full CDR3 sequence reads CASGVSGTGDNERLFF. J is TRBJ1-4 and V is TRBV13-2; TRBD1 agrees at 10 bases. The CDR3 end lies 1 residue beyond the end of the read and is filled in from the germline J gene. Germline loops: CDR1 NNHNN, CDR2 SYGAGS (reference sequence). V shed 3 bases and J 4 bases; nucleotides not matched to a gene: 6. This CDR3 has 16 amino acids.

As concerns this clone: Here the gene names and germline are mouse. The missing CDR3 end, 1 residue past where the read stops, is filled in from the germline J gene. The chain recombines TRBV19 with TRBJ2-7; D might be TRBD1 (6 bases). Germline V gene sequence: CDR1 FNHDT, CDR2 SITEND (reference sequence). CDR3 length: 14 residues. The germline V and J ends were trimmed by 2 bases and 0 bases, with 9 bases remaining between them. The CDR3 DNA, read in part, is TGTGCCAGCAGTATTGCAGGGGACTCCTATGAACAGTAC. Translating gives CASSIAGDSYEQY. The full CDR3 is CASSIAGDSYEQYF.

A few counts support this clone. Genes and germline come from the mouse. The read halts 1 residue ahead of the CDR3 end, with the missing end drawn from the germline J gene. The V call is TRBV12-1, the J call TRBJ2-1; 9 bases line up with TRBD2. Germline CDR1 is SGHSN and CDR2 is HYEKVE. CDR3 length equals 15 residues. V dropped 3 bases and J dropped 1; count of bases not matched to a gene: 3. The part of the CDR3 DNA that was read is TGTGCCAGCTCTTGGACTGGGGTCAACTATGCTGAGCAGTTC. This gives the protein CASSWTGVNYAEQF. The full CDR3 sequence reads CASSWTGVNYAEQFF.

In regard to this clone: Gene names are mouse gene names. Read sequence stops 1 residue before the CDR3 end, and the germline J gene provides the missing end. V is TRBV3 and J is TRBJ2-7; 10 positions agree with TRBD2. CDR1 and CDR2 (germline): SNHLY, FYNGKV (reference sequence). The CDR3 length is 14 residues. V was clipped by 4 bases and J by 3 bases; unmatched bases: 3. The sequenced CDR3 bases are TGTGCCAGCAGCTCGACTGGGGGGAACTATGAACAGTAC. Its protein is CASSSTGGNYEQY. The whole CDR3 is CASSSTGGNYEQYF.

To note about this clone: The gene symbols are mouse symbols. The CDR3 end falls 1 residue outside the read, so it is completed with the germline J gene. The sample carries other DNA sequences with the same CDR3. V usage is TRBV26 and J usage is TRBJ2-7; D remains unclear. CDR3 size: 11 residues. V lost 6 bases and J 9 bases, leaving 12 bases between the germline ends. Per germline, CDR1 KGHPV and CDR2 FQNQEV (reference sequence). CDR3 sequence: CASSLPGLQYF. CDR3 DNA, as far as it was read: TGTGCCAGCAGCCTGCCCGGGCTACAGTAC.

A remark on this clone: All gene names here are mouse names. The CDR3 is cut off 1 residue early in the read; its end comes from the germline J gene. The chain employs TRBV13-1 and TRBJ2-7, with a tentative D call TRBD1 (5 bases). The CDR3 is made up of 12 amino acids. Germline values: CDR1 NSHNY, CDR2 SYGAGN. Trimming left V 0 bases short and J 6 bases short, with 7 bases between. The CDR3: CASSDDRSEQYF. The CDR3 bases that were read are TGTGCCAGCAGTGATGACAGGAGTGAACAGTAC.

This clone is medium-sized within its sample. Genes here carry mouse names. CDR3 DNA (partial): TGTGCCAGCAGCCAAGATTGGGGGGGGCGCTATGAACAGTAC. It translates to CASSQDWGGRYEQY. The full-length CDR3 reads as CASSQDWGGRYEQYF. This chain uses TRBV5 with TRBJ2-7, with 8 positions matching TRBD2. Read coverage stops 1 residue before the CDR3 terminus; the germline J gene supplies the remainder. The J segment lost 3 bases and the V segment lost 0 bases, leaving 4 bases of the junction unmatched. Germline CDR1 reads LGHNA; CDR2 reads YNLKQL (reference sequence). The CDR3 runs 15 residues.

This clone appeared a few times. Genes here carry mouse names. Here the CDR3 reads CASSLGTGRAGNTLYF. Incomplete CDR3 DNA: TGTGCCAGCAGTCTCGGGACAGGGAGGGCTGGAAATACGCTCTAT. This sequence joins TRBV26 and TRBJ1-3; the match to TRBD1 covers 9 bases. The DNA ends 1 residue before the CDR3 does, and the rest of the CDR3 is filled in from the germline J gene. The CDR3 contains 16 residues. Trimming removed 3 bases from V and 2 bases from J; junction bases left unmatched: 5. Germline V lookup: CDR1 KGHPV, CDR2 FQNQEV (reference sequence).

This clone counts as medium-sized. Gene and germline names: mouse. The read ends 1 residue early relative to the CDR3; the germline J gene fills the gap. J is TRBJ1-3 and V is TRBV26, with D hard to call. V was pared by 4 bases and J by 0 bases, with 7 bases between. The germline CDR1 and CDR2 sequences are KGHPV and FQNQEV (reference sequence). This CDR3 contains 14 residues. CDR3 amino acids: CASSRAYSGNTLYF. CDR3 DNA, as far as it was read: TGTGCCAGCAGTCGGGCTTATTCTGGAAATACGCTCTAT.

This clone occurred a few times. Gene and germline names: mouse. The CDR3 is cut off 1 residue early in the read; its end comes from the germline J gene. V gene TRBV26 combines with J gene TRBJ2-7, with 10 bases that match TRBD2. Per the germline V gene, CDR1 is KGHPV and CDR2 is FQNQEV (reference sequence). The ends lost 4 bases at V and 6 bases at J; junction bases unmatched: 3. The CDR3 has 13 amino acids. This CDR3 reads CASSPDWGVEQYF. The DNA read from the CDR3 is TGTGCCAGCAGTCCCGACTGGGGGGTTGAACAGTAC.

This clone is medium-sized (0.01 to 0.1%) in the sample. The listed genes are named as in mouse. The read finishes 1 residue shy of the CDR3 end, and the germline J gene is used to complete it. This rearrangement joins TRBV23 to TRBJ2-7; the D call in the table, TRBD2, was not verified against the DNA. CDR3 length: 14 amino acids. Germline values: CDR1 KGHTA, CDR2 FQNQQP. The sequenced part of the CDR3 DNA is TGCTCCAGCAGTCAGGGGGGGGGCTCCTATGAACAGTAC. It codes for CSSSQGGGSYEQY. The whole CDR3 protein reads CSSSQGGGSYEQYF. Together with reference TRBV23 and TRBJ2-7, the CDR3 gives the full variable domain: DAAVTQKPRYLIKMKGQEAEMKCIPEKGHTAVFWYQQKQSKELKFLIYFQNQQPLDQIDMVKERFSAVCPSSSLCSLGIRTCEAEDSALYLCSSSQGGGSYEQYFGPGTRLTVL.

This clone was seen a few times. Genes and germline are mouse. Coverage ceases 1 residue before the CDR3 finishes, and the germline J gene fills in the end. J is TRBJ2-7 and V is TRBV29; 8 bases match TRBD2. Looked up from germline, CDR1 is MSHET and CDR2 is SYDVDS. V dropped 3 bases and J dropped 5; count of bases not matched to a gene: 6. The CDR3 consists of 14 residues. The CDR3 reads CASSLDWERDEQYF. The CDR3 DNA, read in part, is TGTGCTAGCAGTTTGGACTGGGAGAGGGATGAACAGTAC. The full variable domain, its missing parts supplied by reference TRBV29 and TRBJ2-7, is DMKVTQMPRYLIKRMGENVLLECGQDMSHETMYWYRQDPGLGLQLIYISYDVDSNSEGDIPKGYRVSRKKREHFSLILDSAKTNQTSVYFCASSLDWERDEQYFGPGTRLTVL.

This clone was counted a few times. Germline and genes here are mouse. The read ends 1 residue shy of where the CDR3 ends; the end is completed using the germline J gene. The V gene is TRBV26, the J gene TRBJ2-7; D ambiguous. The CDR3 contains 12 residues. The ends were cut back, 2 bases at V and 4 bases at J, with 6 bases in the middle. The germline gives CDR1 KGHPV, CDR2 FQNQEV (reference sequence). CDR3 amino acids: CASSLEGYEQYF. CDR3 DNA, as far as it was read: TGTGCCAGCAGTCTGGAGGGATATGAACAGTAC. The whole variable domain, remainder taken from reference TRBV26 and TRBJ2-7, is NSKVIQTPRYLVKGQGQKAKMRCIPEKGHPVVFWYQQNKNNEFKFLINFQNQEVLQQIDMTEKRFSAECPSNSPCSLEIQSSEAGDSALYLCASSLEGYEQYFGPGTRLTVL.

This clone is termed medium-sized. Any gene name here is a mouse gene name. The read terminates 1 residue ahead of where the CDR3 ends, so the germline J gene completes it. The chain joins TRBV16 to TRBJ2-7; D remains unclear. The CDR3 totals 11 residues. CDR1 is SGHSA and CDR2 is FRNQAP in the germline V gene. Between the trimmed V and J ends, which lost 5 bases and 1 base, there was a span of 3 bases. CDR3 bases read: TGTGCAAGCAGCCAATCCTATGAACAGTAC. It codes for CASSQSYEQY. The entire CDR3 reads CASSQSYEQYF.

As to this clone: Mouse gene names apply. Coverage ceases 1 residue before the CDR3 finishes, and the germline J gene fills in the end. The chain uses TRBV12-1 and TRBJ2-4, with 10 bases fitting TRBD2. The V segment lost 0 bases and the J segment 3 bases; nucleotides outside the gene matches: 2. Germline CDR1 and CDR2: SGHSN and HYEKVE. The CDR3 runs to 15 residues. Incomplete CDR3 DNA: TGTGCCAGCTCTCTCCGGGACTGGGGCCAAAACACCTTGTAC. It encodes CASSLRDWGQNTLY. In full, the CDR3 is CASSLRDWGQNTLYF.

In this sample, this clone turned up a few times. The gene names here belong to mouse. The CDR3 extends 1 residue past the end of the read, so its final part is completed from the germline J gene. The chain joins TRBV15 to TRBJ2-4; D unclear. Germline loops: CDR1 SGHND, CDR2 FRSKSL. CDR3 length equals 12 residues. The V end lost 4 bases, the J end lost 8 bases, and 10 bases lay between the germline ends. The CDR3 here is CASSWRDGTLYF. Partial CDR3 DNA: TGTGCCAGCAGTTGGAGAGATGGCACCTTGTAC.

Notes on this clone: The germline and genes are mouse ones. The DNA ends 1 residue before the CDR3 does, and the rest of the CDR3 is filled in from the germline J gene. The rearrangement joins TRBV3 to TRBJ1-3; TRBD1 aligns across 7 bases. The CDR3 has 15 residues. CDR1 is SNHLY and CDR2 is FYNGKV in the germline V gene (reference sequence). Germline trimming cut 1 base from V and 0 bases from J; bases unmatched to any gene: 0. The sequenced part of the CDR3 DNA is TGTGCCAGCAGCTTAGACAGGGGTTCTGGAAATACGCTCTAT. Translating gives CASSLDRGSGNTLY. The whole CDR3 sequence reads CASSLDRGSGNTLYF. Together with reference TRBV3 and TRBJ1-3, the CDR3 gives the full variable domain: GPKVLQIPSHQIIDMGQMVTLNCDPVSNHLYFYWYKQILGQQMEFLVNFYNGKVMEKSKLFKDQFSVERPDGSYFTLKIQPTALEDSAVYFCASSLDRGSGNTLYFGEGSRLIVV.

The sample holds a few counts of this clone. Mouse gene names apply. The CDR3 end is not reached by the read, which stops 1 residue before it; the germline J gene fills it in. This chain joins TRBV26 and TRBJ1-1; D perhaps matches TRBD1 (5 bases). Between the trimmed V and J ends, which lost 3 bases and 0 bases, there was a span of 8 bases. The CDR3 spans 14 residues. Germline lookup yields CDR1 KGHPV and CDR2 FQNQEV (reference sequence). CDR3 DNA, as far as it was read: TGTGCCAGCAGTCTCCAGGGAGCAAACACAGAAGTCTTC. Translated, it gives CASSLQGANTEVF. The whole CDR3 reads CASSLQGANTEVFF.

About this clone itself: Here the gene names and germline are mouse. The CDR3 spells CASSLGDRSSYEQYF. The covered CDR3 bases are TGTGCCAGCAGTCTGGGGGACAGGAGCTCCTATGAACAGTAC. The chain employs TRBV26 and TRBJ2-7, with 8 bases aligning to TRBD1. The CDR3 is cut off 1 residue early in the read; its end comes from the germline J gene. V shed 2 bases and J 0 bases; nucleotides not matched to a gene: 3. The CDR3 has 15 amino acids. Germline-derived CDR1 and CDR2 are KGHPV and FQNQEV (reference sequence).

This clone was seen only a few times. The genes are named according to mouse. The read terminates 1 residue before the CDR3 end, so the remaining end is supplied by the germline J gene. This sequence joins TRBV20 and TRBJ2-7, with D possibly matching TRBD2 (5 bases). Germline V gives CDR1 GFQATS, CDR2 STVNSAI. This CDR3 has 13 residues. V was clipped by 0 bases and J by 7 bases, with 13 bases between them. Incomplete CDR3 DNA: TGTGGTGCTAGGGATCGTCAGATGGGGGAACAGTAC. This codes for CGARDRQMGEQY. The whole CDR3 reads CGARDRQMGEQYF.